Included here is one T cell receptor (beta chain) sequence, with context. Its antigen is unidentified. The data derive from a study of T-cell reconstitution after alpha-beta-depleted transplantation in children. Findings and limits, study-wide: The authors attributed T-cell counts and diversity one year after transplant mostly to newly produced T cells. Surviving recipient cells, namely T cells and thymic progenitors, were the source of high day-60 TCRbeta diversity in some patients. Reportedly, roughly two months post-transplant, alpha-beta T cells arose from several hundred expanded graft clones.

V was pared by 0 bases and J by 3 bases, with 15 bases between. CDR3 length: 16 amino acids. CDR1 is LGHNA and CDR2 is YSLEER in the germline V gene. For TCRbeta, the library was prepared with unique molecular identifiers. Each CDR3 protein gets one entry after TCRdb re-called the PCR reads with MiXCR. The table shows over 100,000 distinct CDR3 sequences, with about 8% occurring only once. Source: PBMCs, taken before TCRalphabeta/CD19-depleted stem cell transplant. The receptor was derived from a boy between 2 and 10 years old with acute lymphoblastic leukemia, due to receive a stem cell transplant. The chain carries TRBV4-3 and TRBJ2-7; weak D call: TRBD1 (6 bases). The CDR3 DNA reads TGCGCCAGCAGCCAAGACCCCCGACAGGAAAGCTACGAGCAGTACTTC. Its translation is CASSQDPRQESYEQYF.